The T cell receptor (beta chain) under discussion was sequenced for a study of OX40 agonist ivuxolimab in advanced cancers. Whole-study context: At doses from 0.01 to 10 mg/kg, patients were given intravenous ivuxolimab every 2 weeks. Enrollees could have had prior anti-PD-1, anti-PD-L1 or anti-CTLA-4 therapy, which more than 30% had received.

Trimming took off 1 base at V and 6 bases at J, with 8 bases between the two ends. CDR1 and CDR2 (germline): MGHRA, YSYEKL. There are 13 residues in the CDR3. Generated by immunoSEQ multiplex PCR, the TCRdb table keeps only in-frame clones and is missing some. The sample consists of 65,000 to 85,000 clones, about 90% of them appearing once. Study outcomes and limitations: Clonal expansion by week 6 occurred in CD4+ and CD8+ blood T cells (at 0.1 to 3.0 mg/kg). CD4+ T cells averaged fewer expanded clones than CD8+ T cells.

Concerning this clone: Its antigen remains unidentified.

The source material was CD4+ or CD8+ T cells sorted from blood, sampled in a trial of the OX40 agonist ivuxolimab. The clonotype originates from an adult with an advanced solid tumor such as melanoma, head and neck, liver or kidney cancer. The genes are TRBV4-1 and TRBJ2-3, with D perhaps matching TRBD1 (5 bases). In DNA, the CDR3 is TGCGCCAGCAGCCAAGGGGGCCAGGATACGCAGTATTTT. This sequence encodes CASSQGGQDTQYF.